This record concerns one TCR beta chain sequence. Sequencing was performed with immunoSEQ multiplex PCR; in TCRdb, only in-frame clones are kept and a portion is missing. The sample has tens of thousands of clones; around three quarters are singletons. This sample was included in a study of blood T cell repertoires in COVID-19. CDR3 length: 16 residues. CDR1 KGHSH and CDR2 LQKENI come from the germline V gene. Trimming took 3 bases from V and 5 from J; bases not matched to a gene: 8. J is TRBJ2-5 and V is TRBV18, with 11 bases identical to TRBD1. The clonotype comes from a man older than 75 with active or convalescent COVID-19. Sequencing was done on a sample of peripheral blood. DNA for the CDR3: TGTGCCAGCTCACCCGGACAGGGGGCGCGTGTGGAGACCCAGTACTTC. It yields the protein CASSPGQGARVETQYF.